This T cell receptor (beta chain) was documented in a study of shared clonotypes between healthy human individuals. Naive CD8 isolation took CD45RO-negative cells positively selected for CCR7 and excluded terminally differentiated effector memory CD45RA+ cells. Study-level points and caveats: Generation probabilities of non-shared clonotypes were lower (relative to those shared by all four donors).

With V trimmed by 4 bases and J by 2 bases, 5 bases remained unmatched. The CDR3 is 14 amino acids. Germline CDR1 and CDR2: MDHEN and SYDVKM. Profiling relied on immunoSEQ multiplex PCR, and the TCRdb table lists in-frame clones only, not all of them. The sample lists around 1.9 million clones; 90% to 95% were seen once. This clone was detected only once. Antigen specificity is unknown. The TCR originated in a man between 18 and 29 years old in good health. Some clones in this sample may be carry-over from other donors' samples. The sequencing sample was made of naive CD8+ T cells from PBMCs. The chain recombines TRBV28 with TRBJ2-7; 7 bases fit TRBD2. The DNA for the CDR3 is TGTGCCAGCAGTTCAATAGCGGGTGCCTACGAGCAGTACTTC. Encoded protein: CASSSIAGAYEQYF.